This TCR beta chain is drawn from a study of molecular identifiers for immune sequencing clone quantification. About the study: Naive CD8 RNA (around 20,000 or 99,000 cells) was divided into five aliquots, with four sequenced.

Findings and limits, study-wide: Investigators reportedly could detect spiked Jurkat TCR RNA from one cell among about a million naive cells.

The CDR3 is 17 residues long. V shed 5 bases and J 2 bases; nucleotides not matched to a gene: 12. CDR1 is LNHNV and CDR2 is YYDKDF in the germline V gene (reference sequence). Isolation of naive CD8 T cells was achieved by sorting on a CD8+CD4-CCR7+CD45RA+ phenotype. Previously described methods and listed TCR primers were employed for the bulk TCR libraries. TCRdb independently ran MiXCR on the PCR reads; one entry per CDR3 protein. The table includes about 630,000 distinct CDR3 sequences, about 25% detected once. As concerns this clonotype: Its antigen is currently unknown.

The specimen sequenced was naive CD8+ T cells from blood, with Jurkat cell RNA spiked in. Documented subset: FACS-sorted CD8+CD4-CCR7+CD45RA+ naive T cells. The TCR comes from a human donor in good health. Some libraries in this study had Jurkat cell RNA spiked in. The genes are TRBV15 and TRBJ1-2, with 9 nucleotides matching TRBD1. The CDR3 region has the DNA TGTGCCACCAGCTCTCAAGGAGCTGGGACAGGGAACTATGGCTACACCTTC. Translation gives CATSSQGAGTGNYGYTF.